The 22 T cell receptor beta chains below were found in one sample sequenced in a study of T cells in localized non-small cell lung cancer. The method was immunoSEQ multiplex PCR; TCRdb's version includes in-frame clones alone and lacks a portion of them. Here the sample spans 9,500 to 11,000 clones, approximately 85% being singletons. The starting material was peripheral blood mononuclear cells, obtained before any cancer treatment. The source is a female donor aged 60 or older with stage II lung adenocarcinoma.

The gene calls are TRBV19 and TRBJ2-6; D perhaps matches TRBD2 (7 bases). The CDR3 is made up of 17 amino acids. Germline CDR1 LNHDA, CDR2 SQIVND (reference sequence). V was cut by 5 bases and J by 1 base, with 15 bases left in between. The CDR3 region is CASSLAGARSGANVLTF. In DNA form, the CDR3 reads TGTGCCAGTAGTCTTGCGGGGGCTCGATCTGGGGCCAACGTCCTGACTTTC.

The chain joins TRBV9 to TRBJ1-1; D is undetermined. V was cut by 2 bases and J by 5 bases, with 10 bases left in between. This CDR3 spans 13 amino acids. Germline V gene data show CDR1 as SGDLS and CDR2 as YYNGEE. DNA of the CDR3: TGTGCCAGCAGCGTTAGGCAGCGGACTGAAGCTTTCTTT. It encodes CASSVRQRTEAFF.

The chain has TRBV25-1 and TRBJ1-4, with TRBD1 matching 10 bases. Germline V gene sequence: CDR1 MGHDK, CDR2 SYGVNS. This CDR3 has 17 residues. V was pared by 4 bases and J by 11 bases, with 16 bases of the junction left unmatched. CDR3 loop: CASSVLGRGQGIDKLFF. The CDR3, as DNA: TGTGCCAGCAGTGTTTTAGGGAGGGGACAGGGGATTGACAAACTGTTTTTT.

This chain uses TRBV9 with TRBJ1-2; 8 bases map to TRBD1. The V gene end was trimmed by 0 bases and the J gene end by 7 bases; junction bases not matched to a gene: 2. This CDR3 is built from 13 residues. CDR1 and CDR2 (germline): SGDLS, YYNGEE. CDR3 amino acids: CASSVVQGGGYTF. In DNA form, the CDR3 reads TGTGCCAGCAGCGTAGTACAGGGGGGTGGCTACACCTTC.

The J gene is TRBJ1-1, the V gene TRBV27; D gene uncertain. This CDR3 comprises 11 residues. CDR1 is MNHEY and CDR2 is SMNVEV in the germline V gene (reference sequence). Trimming took off 8 bases at V and 6 bases at J, with 10 bases between the two ends. The CDR3 DNA is TGTGCCAGCGTCCGCGCAGCTGAAGCTTTCTTT. Its translation: CASVRAAEAFF.

This clone was observed once. This chain links TRBV11-3 with TRBJ2-1; 9 nucleotides line up with TRBD1. After removal of 5 bases from V and 6 bases from J, the junction contained 2 bases not matched to a gene. The CDR3 consists of 13 residues. Germline V gene sequence: CDR1 SGHNT, CDR2 YENEEA. CDR3 in DNA: TGTGCCAGCAGCACAGGGGGCTTCAATGAGCAGTTCTTC. Its protein product is CASSTGGFNEQFF. Together with reference TRBV11-3 and TRBJ2-1, the CDR3 gives the full variable domain: EAGVVQSPRYKIIEKKQPVAFWCNPISGHNTLYWYLQNLGQGPELLIRYENEEAVDDSQLPKDRFSAERLKGVDSTLKIQPAELGDSAVYLCASSTGGFNEQFFGPGTRLTVL.

V and J are TRBV5-4 and TRBJ2-2; the D is unclear. Trimming removed 0 bases from V and 3 bases from J, with 15 bases in between. The CDR3 extends over 17 amino acids. Germline V lookup: CDR1 SGHNT, CDR2 YYREEE (reference sequence). In DNA, the CDR3 is TGTGCCAGCAGCTTGGGGCCTCTGCGGCGTGACACCGGGGAGCTGTTTTTT. Translated: CASSLGPLRRDTGELFF.

The V and J genes are TRBV27 and TRBJ1-5, with 8 bases fitting TRBD1. V lost 6 bases, J lost 2 bases, and 6 bases stayed unmatched. The CDR3 runs 15 residues. Per the germline V gene, CDR1 is MNHEY and CDR2 is SMNVEV (reference sequence). CDR3 sequence: CASREQGVGNQPQHF. The CDR3 coding sequence is TGTGCCAGCAGGGAACAGGGGGTAGGCAATCAGCCCCAGCATTTT.

This clone appeared a single time. The genes are TRBV7-3 and TRBJ2-2, with 8 bases fitting TRBD2. The CDR3 length is 14 residues. Germline V gene lookup returns CDR1 SGHTA and CDR2 FQGTGA. The junction had 6 bases not matched to a gene; V was cut back by 5 bases and J by 7 bases. CDR3 residues: CASSLSGKGGELFF. The CDR3 bases are TGTGCCAGCAGCCTTAGCGGGAAGGGCGGGGAGCTGTTTTTT.

V is TRBV27 and J is TRBJ2-5; D gene unclear. This CDR3 has 14 residues. Germline V gives CDR1 MNHEY, CDR2 SMNVEV (reference sequence). The V gene lost 5 bases and the J gene lost 5 bases, with 15 bases spanning the gap. Here the CDR3 reads CASSPRGNIETQYF. Written as DNA, the CDR3 is TGTGCCAGCAGTCCCCGAGGTAATATCGAGACCCAGTACTTC.

The chain links TRBV5-1 to TRBJ2-1; D gene unclear. The CDR3 extends over 12 amino acids. V was trimmed by 2 bases and J by 8 bases, leaving 8 bases between them. Germline V CDR1 and CDR2: SGHRS, YFSETQ. CDR3 sequence (DNA): TGCGCCAGCAGCTTAGTCGGCTATGAGCAGTTCTTC. Amino acid sequence: CASSLVGYEQFF.

This chain uses TRBV28 with TRBJ2-5; 11 bases agree with TRBD2. This CDR3 comprises 15 residues. V dropped 6 bases and J dropped 4; count of bases not matched to a gene: 7. Germline V gene sequence: CDR1 MDHEN, CDR2 SYDVKM. In DNA, the CDR3 is TGTGCCAGCAGACTTAGCGGGAGGGGTCGAGAGACCCAGTACTTC. Translated, it gives CASRLSGRGRETQYF.

The chain combines TRBV27 with TRBJ2-1; 8 bases align to TRBD2. J lost 7 bases, V lost 6 bases, and 14 bases had no gene match. The CDR3 runs 16 residues. Germline CDR1 reads MNHEY; CDR2 reads SMNVEV (reference sequence). CDR3 bases: TGTGCCAGCAGCCCAAAAGCGGGAGTATCGCCTAATGAGCAGTTCTTC. As protein: CASSPKAGVSPNEQFF.

The chain recombines TRBV9 with TRBJ2-5; 12 bases line up with TRBD2. The germline CDR1 and CDR2 sequences are SGDLS and YYNGEE. Trimming at V came to 0 bases and at J to 4 bases, leaving 7 bases not matched to a gene. The CDR3 is 17 residues long. In DNA, the CDR3 is TGTGCCAGCAGCGTAGGACTAGCGGGAGTGGGCGGAGAGACCCAGTACTTC. Amino acid sequence: CASSVGLAGVGGETQYF.

This rearrangement joins TRBV18 to TRBJ2-7, with 11 bases aligning to TRBD2. J gave up 2 bases and V 6 bases, and 3 bases lay outside the gene matches. CDR3 length equals 14 residues. Germline CDR1 reads KGHSH; CDR2 reads LQKENI. The CDR3 region is CASSQTSGAYEQYF. Here the CDR3 DNA reads TGTGCCAGCTCCCAGACTAGCGGGGCCTACGAGCAGTACTTC.

The chain has TRBV5-1 and TRBJ2-1; D call uncertain. The ends were cut back, 0 bases at V and 3 bases at J, with 1 base in the middle. Germline CDR1 SGHRS, CDR2 YFSETQ. CDR3 length: 12 amino acids. The CDR3, as DNA: TGCGCCAGCAGCTTGGTCTACAATGAGCAGTTCTTC. Translation gives CASSLVYNEQFF.

The rearrangement links TRBV2 to TRBJ1-1; 12 bases fit TRBD1. There are 13 residues in the CDR3. In germline, CDR1 is SNHLY, CDR2 FYNNEI. Germline trimming cut 6 bases from V and 7 bases from J; bases unmatched to any gene: 3. CDR3 amino acids: CASRGTGGFEAFF. In DNA form, the CDR3 reads TGTGCCAGCAGGGGGACAGGGGGCTTTGAAGCTTTCTTT.

This chain uses TRBV7-8 with TRBJ2-2; 9 nucleotides align to TRBD1. V gave up 2 bases and J gave up 10 bases; unmatched junction bases: 5. In germline, CDR1 is SGHVS, CDR2 FQNEAQ. This CDR3 is 14 amino acids long. The CDR3 DNA reads TGTGCCAGCAGCTTAAACAGGGGGCGGGAGGAGCTGTTTTTT. Its protein is CASSLNRGREELFF.

The J gene is TRBJ1-5, the V gene TRBV6-1; D gene uncertain. The germline gives CDR1 MNHNS, CDR2 SASEGT. The ends were cut back, 7 bases at V and 5 bases at J, with 18 bases in the middle. CDR3 size: 15 residues. Written as DNA, the CDR3 is TGTGCCAGCACCCCCGCGCAAGGGTGGGATCAGCCCCAGCATTTT. Its translation: CASTPAQGWDQPQHF.

V usage is TRBV18 and J usage is TRBJ2-7, with 10 bases matching TRBD1. The length of the CDR3 is 14 residues. The germline V gene has CDR1 KGHSH and CDR2 LQKENI. V gave up 4 bases and J gave up 3 bases; unmatched junction bases: 3. The CDR3 sequence: CASSRGQGYYEQYF. The CDR3, as DNA: TGTGCCAGCTCACGGGGACAGGGGTACTACGAGCAGTACTTC.

This clone was counted once. This rearrangement joins TRBV11-2 to TRBJ2-3, with 7 positions matching TRBD2. CDR3 length: 16 amino acids. In germline, CDR1 is SGHAT, CDR2 FQNNGV. V lost 2 bases and J lost 2; bases outside the gene matches: 7. The CDR3 protein is CASSLFHLADTDTQYF. The CDR3 DNA reads as TGTGCCAGCAGCTTATTCCACCTAGCGGACACAGATACGCAGTATTTT.

The chain carries TRBV5-1 and TRBJ1-1; D not resolved. The length of the CDR3 is 14 residues. V was pared by 4 bases and J by 4 bases, with 14 bases between. The germline CDR1 and CDR2 sequences are SGHRS and YFSETQ. The CDR3 loop reads CASSMNGGLTEAFF. CDR3 in DNA: TGCGCCAGCAGCATGAACGGTGGTCTCACTGAAGCTTTCTTT.